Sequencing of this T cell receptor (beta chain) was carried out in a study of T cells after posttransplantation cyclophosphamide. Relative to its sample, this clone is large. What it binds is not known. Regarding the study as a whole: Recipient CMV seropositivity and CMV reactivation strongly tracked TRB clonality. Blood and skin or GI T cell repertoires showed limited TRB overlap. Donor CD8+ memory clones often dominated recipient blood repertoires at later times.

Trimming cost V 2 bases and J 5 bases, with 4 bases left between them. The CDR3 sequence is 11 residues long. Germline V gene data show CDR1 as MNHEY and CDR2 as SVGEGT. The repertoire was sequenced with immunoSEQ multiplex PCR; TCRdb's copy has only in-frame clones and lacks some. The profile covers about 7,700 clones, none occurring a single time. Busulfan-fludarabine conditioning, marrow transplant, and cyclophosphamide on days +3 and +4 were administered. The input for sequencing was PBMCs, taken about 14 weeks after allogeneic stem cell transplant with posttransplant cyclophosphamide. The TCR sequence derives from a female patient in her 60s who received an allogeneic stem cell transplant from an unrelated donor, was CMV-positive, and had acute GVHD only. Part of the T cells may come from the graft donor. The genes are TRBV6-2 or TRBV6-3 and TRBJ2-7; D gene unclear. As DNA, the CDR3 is TGTGCCAGCAGTTACCCGGACGAGCAGTACTTC. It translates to CASSYPDEQYF.